This T cell receptor beta chain emerged from a study of CD8 T cells in ankylosing spondylitis. Points from the study as a whole: A TCR beta motif made of fewer than 10 highly homologous variants seemed typical of ankylosing spondylitis blood. As reported, disease-linked clones showed significant enrichment in matched ankylosing spondylitis synovial fluid. Disease-associated clones were CD8+ and fairly uncommon in peripheral blood.

Quantitative barcoded 5'-RACE was used to prepare TCR beta libraries. Via MiXCR, TCRdb re-called the 5' RACE reads, giving one row per CDR3 protein. This table holds 500,000 to 650,000 distinct CDR3 sequences, under 5.5% found once. Ten or more counts support this clonotype. Its antigen is not identified. This CDR3 has 11 residues. Germline values: CDR1 SGHDT, CDR2 YYEEEE. Trimming took 4 bases from V and 7 from J, leaving 8 bases between them. The chain has TRBV5-6 and TRBJ1-2; a possible D gene is TRBD1 (6 bases). The sample consisted of blood, either unsorted or a sorted T cell fraction (not recorded which). The receptor comes from a male donor with ankylosing spondylitis. DNA of the CDR3: TGTGCCAGCAGCCAGGGGCCTGGCTACACCTTC. This translates into CASSQGPGYTF. The whole variable domain, filled in from reference TRBV5-6 and TRBJ1-2, reads DAGVTQSPTHLIKTRGQQVTLRCSPKSGHDTVSWYQQALGQGPQFIFQYYEEEERQRGNFPDRFSGHQFPNYSSELNVNALLLGDSALYLCASSQGPGYTFGSGTRLTVV.